These T cell receptor beta chains were read from a single sample in a study of human T cells and chemical hapten exposure. TCRdb passed the RACE reads through MiXCR, listing each CDR3 protein once. Of over 35,000 distinct CDR3 sequences detected, 3.5% to 4% appear once; the ten largest clones hold around 6%. The sample consisted of whole blood. The receptors were gathered from a human donor in good health. Some clones in this sample may be carry-over from other donors' samples. CDR3s include the opening cysteine and the closing phenylalanine or tryptophan. A D gene is named only where the DNA matches it firmly. Clone sizes are given selectively: once, few, many, or a class where the clone is expanded.

J gene: TRBJ2-1; clone size: many; D gene: TRBD1; V gene: TRBV5-6; CDR3 protein: CASSSPTGDLGEQFF; CDR3 DNA: TGTGCCAGCAGCTCTCCGACAGGGGATCTTGGAGAGCAGTTCTTC
J gene: TRBJ2-1; clone size: many; D gene: TRBD1; V gene: TRBV25-1; CDR3 protein: CASRRQGANEQFF; CDR3 DNA: TGTGCCAGCAGAAGACAGGGGGCCAATGAGCAGTTCTTC
J gene: TRBJ2-1; clone size: many; D gene: -; V gene: TRBV19; CDR3 protein: CASSYLAYSYNEQFF; CDR3 DNA: TGTGCCAGTAGTTATCTAGCGTACTCCTACAATGAGCAGTTCTTC
J gene: TRBJ2-6; clone size: many; D gene: -; V gene: TRBV29-1; CDR3 protein: CSVGRVISGANVLTF; CDR3 DNA: TGCAGCGTCGGTCGGGTAATCTCTGGGGCCAACGTCCTGACTTTC
J gene: TRBJ1-5; clone size: many; D gene: TRBD1; V gene: TRBV20-1; CDR3 protein: CSARPGTGARQPQHF; CDR3 DNA: TGCAGTGCTAGACCCGGGACAGGGGCCCGTCAGCCCCAGCATTTT
J gene: TRBJ1-1; clone size: -; D gene: TRBD1; V gene: TRBV3-1; CDR3 protein: CDSSPTGGGGNTEAFF; CDR3 DNA: TGTGACAGCAGCCCTACAGGGGGGGGGGGTAACACTGAAGCTTTCTTT
J gene: TRBJ1-1; clone size: few; D gene: TRBD1; V gene: TRBV2; CDR3 protein: CASRKQGATEAFF; CDR3 DNA: TGTGCCAGCAGAAAACAGGGGGCTACTGAAGCTTTCTTT
J gene: TRBJ2-1; clone size: many; D gene: TRBD2; V gene: TRBV5-1; CDR3 protein: CASSGTSGYNEQFF; CDR3 DNA: TGCGCCAGCAGCGGGACTAGCGGGTACAATGAGCAGTTCTTC
J gene: TRBJ2-7; clone size: -; D gene: -; V gene: TRBV3-1; CDR3 protein: CASSLQAGSSYEQYF; CDR3 DNA: TGTGCCAGCAGCCTCCAGGCAGGGTCTTCCTACGAGCAGTACTTC
J gene: TRBJ2-1; clone size: many; D gene: TRBD2; V gene: TRBV4-2; CDR3 protein: CASSQDGLAGGPQYNEQFF; CDR3 DNA: TGTGCCAGCAGCCAAGATGGGCTAGCGGGAGGTCCCCAGTACAATGAGCAGTTCTTC
J gene: TRBJ2-3; clone size: many; D gene: -; V gene: TRBV28; CDR3 protein: CASSSALSTDTQYF; CDR3 DNA: TGTGCCAGCAGTTCCGCCCTTAGCACAGATACGCAGTATTTT
J gene: TRBJ2-7; clone size: many; D gene: TRBD2; V gene: TRBV28; CDR3 protein: CASSSGTSGRYEQYF; CDR3 DNA: TGTGCCAGCAGTTCCGGGACTAGCGGGAGGTACGAGCAGTACTTC
J gene: TRBJ2-1; clone size: many; D gene: -; V gene: TRBV20-1; CDR3 protein: CSASGASYNEQFF; CDR3 DNA: TGCAGTGCTAGCGGGGCTTCGTACAATGAGCAGTTCTTC
J gene: TRBJ1-2; clone size: few; D gene: -; V gene: TRBV21-1; CDR3 protein: CATSTGGSGYTF; CDR3 DNA: TGTGCCACCTCCACCGGGGGGTCTGGCTACACCTTC
J gene: TRBJ1-6; clone size: -; D gene: -; V gene: TRBV19; CDR3 protein: CASSPDSRNNSPLHF; CDR3 DNA: TGTGCCAGTAGTCCGGACAGTAGGAATAATTCACCCCTCCACTTT
J gene: TRBJ1-4; clone size: many; D gene: -; V gene: TRBV15; CDR3 protein: CATSPANEKLFF; CDR3 DNA: TGTGCCACCAGCCCCGCTAATGAAAAACTGTTTTTT
J gene: TRBJ2-7; clone size: -; D gene: TRBD2; V gene: TRBV5-1; CDR3 protein: CASSLLPGGGEGYEQYF; CDR3 DNA: TGCGCCAGCAGCTTGTTACCGGGCGGAGGGGAGGGCTACGAGCAGTACTTC
J gene: TRBJ2-7; clone size: many; D gene: TRBD2; V gene: TRBV7-8; CDR3 protein: CASSLVRASGRRGEQYF; CDR3 DNA: TGTGCCAGCAGCTTAGTTAGGGCTAGCGGGAGAAGGGGCGAGCAGTACTTC
J gene: TRBJ2-1; clone size: many; D gene: -; V gene: TRBV7-2; CDR3 protein: CASSPGSRRNEQFF; CDR3 DNA: TGTGCCAGCAGCCCAGGGAGTCGGCGGAATGAGCAGTTCTTC
J gene: TRBJ2-2; clone size: many; D gene: -; V gene: TRBV4-2; CDR3 protein: CASSQDRGTTNTGELFF; CDR3 DNA: TGTGCCAGCAGCCAAGATCGCGGGACCACGAACACCGGGGAGCTGTTTTTT
J gene: TRBJ2-5; clone size: few; D gene: TRBD1; V gene: TRBV12-3/TRBV12-4; CDR3 protein: CASSAGQAQETQYF; CDR3 DNA: TGTGCCAGCAGCGCGGGACAGGCCCAAGAGACCCAGTACTTC
J gene: TRBJ2-7; clone size: many; D gene: -; V gene: TRBV7-2; CDR3 protein: CASSQAVREQYF; CDR3 DNA: TGTGCCAGCAGCCAAGCGGTGAGGGAGCAGTACTTC
J gene: TRBJ1-1; clone size: many; D gene: TRBD1; V gene: TRBV12-3/TRBV12-4; CDR3 protein: CASSPQGTEAFF; CDR3 DNA: TGTGCCAGCAGTCCACAGGGGACTGAAGCTTTCTTT
J gene: TRBJ1-2; clone size: many; D gene: -; V gene: TRBV29-1; CDR3 protein: CSVEGTGSQGYTF; CDR3 DNA: TGCAGCGTTGAAGGTACGGGGAGTCAAGGCTACACCTTC
J gene: TRBJ2-3; clone size: many; D gene: -; V gene: TRBV6-5; CDR3 protein: CASSYQSTDTQYF; CDR3 DNA: TGTGCCAGCAGTTATCAGAGCACAGATACGCAGTATTTT
J gene: TRBJ2-5; clone size: many; D gene: TRBD1; V gene: TRBV6-5; CDR3 protein: CASSSGQGAGETQYF; CDR3 DNA: TGTGCCAGCAGTTCCGGACAGGGGGCAGGAGAGACCCAGTACTTC
J gene: TRBJ2-5; clone size: many; D gene: TRBD2; V gene: TRBV5-1; CDR3 protein: CASSRASSGRGQETQYF; CDR3 DNA: TGCGCCAGCAGCCGCGCATCTAGCGGGAGAGGTCAAGAGACCCAGTACTTC
J gene: TRBJ2-7; clone size: many; D gene: -; V gene: TRBV12-3/TRBV12-4; CDR3 protein: CASSLGRRGSEQYF; CDR3 DNA: TGTGCCAGCAGTTTAGGGCGTAGGGGCAGCGAGCAGTACTTC
J gene: TRBJ2-3; clone size: many; D gene: -; V gene: TRBV3-1; CDR3 protein: CASSQASTDTQYF; CDR3 DNA: TGTGCCAGCAGCCAAGCAAGCACAGATACGCAGTATTTT
J gene: TRBJ2-3; clone size: many; D gene: -; V gene: TRBV20-1; CDR3 protein: CSAPSDSTDTQYF; CDR3 DNA: TGCAGTGCCCCCTCGGACAGCACAGATACGCAGTATTTT
J gene: TRBJ1-5; clone size: -; D gene: -; V gene: TRBV28; CDR3 protein: CASSPPNQGPQHF; CDR3 DNA: TGTGCCAGCAGTCCACCAAACCAGGGTCCCCAGCATTTT
J gene: TRBJ1-4; clone size: many; D gene: -; V gene: TRBV4-1; CDR3 protein: CASSQGLEKLFF; CDR3 DNA: TGCGCCAGCAGCCAAGGACTGGAAAAACTGTTTTTT
J gene: TRBJ1-5; clone size: -; D gene: -; V gene: TRBV6-6; CDR3 protein: CASSYSSGGEMSNQPQHF; CDR3 DNA: TGTGCCAGCAGTTACTCTAGCGGAGGGGAGATGAGCAATCAGCCCCAGCATTTT
J gene: TRBJ2-2; clone size: few; D gene: -; V gene: TRBV14; CDR3 protein: CASSQVRLNTGELFF; CDR3 DNA: TGTGCCAGCAGCCAAGTACGGTTGAACACCGGGGAGCTGTTTTTT
J gene: TRBJ2-7; clone size: many; D gene: -; V gene: TRBV12-3/TRBV12-4; CDR3 protein: CASSFPGLGAYEQYF; CDR3 DNA: TGTGCCAGCAGTTTCCCCGGACTGGGAGCCTACGAGCAGTACTTC
J gene: TRBJ1-1; clone size: many; D gene: -; V gene: TRBV28; CDR3 protein: CASSLMGTTNTEAFF; CDR3 DNA: TGTGCCAGCAGTTTAATGGGGACAACCAACACTGAAGCTTTCTTT
J gene: TRBJ1-5; clone size: few; D gene: -; V gene: TRBV5-6; CDR3 protein: CASSLGPGVNQPQHF; CDR3 DNA: TGTGCCAGCAGCTTGGGCCCCGGGGTAAATCAGCCCCAGCATTTT
J gene: TRBJ1-5; clone size: -; D gene: -; V gene: TRBV28; CDR3 protein: CASSSSRPQHF; CDR3 DNA: TGTGCCAGCAGTTCGAGTCGGCCCCAGCATTTT
J gene: TRBJ1-3; clone size: few; D gene: -; V gene: TRBV28; CDR3 protein: CASSLGYTPGNTIYF; CDR3 DNA: TGTGCCAGCAGTTTGGGTTACACACCCGGAAACACCATATATTTT
J gene: TRBJ1-1; clone size: -; D gene: -; V gene: TRBV28; CDR3 protein: CASSSMNTEAFF; CDR3 DNA: TGTGCCAGCAGTTCAATGAACACTGAAGCTTTCTTT
J gene: TRBJ1-6; clone size: few; D gene: TRBD1; V gene: TRBV7-8; CDR3 protein: CASSLTGKNSPLHF; CDR3 DNA: TGTGCCAGCAGCCTGACAGGGAAGAATTCACCCCTCCACTTT
J gene: TRBJ2-2; clone size: many; D gene: TRBD2; V gene: TRBV28; CDR3 protein: CASRSLGLAAPAGGELFF; CDR3 DNA: TGTGCCAGCAGATCGCTGGGACTAGCAGCCCCGGCGGGGGGGGAGCTGTTTTTT
J gene: TRBJ1-1; clone size: many; D gene: TRBD1; V gene: TRBV12-3/TRBV12-4; CDR3 protein: CASRSRTGPNTEAFF; CDR3 DNA: TGTGCCAGCAGGTCCCGGACAGGCCCGAACACTGAAGCTTTCTTT
J gene: TRBJ1-4; clone size: once; D gene: -; V gene: TRBV28; CDR3 protein: CASSFPGAGEKLFF; CDR3 DNA: TGTGCCAGCAGTTTTCCGGGGGCTGGGGAAAAACTGTTTTTT
J gene: TRBJ1-1; clone size: many; D gene: -; V gene: TRBV20-1; CDR3 protein: CSARDLGAGARRTEAFF; CDR3 DNA: TGCAGTGCTAGAGATCTAGGGGCGGGGGCGCGTCGAACTGAAGCTTTCTTT
J gene: TRBJ2-3; clone size: many; D gene: TRBD2; V gene: TRBV4-1; CDR3 protein: CASSHGLAGGDTQYF; CDR3 DNA: TGCGCCAGCAGCCATGGACTAGCGGGAGGAGATACGCAGTATTTT
J gene: TRBJ2-1; clone size: -; D gene: TRBD1; V gene: TRBV7-6; CDR3 protein: CASSLARGQDEQFF; CDR3 DNA: TGTGCCAGCAGCTTAGCAAGGGGACAGGATGAGCAGTTCTTC
J gene: TRBJ2-7; clone size: many; D gene: -; V gene: TRBV7-8; CDR3 protein: CASSLAYSSNEQYF; CDR3 DNA: TGTGCCAGCAGCTTAGCGTACAGTTCGAACGAGCAGTACTTC
J gene: TRBJ1-1; clone size: many; D gene: -; V gene: TRBV5-1; CDR3 protein: CASSSRPEGTEAFF; CDR3 DNA: TGCGCCAGCAGCTCCAGGCCCGAGGGCACTGAAGCTTTCTTT
J gene: TRBJ2-7; clone size: -; D gene: TRBD2; V gene: TRBV29-1; CDR3 protein: CSVSRTSGMNYEQYF; CDR3 DNA: TGCAGCGTTTCGAGGACTAGCGGGATGAACTACGAGCAGTACTTC
J gene: TRBJ1-5; clone size: few; D gene: -; V gene: TRBV28; CDR3 protein: CASSSGLSQPQHF; CDR3 DNA: TGTGCCAGCAGTTCAGGGTTAAGTCAGCCCCAGCATTTT
J gene: TRBJ2-1; clone size: few; D gene: -; V gene: TRBV6-5; CDR3 protein: CASSSRLGRSSYNEQFF; CDR3 DNA: TGTGCCAGCAGTTCCCGACTGGGGAGAAGCTCCTACAATGAGCAGTTCTTC
J gene: TRBJ2-1; clone size: many; D gene: TRBD2; V gene: TRBV20-1; CDR3 protein: CSALRGAGAGEFF; CDR3 DNA: TGCAGTGCGCTGCGGGGGGCCGGGGCGGGAGAGTTCTTC
J gene: TRBJ1-6; clone size: many; D gene: -; V gene: TRBV11-2; CDR3 protein: CASSYTKSSPLHF; CDR3 DNA: TGTGCCAGCAGCTATACAAAGAGTTCACCCCTCCACTTT
J gene: TRBJ2-1; clone size: many; D gene: -; V gene: TRBV20-1; CDR3 protein: CSADYLGEQNEQFF; CDR3 DNA: TGCAGTGCTGACTATCTGGGGGAGCAAAATGAGCAGTTCTTC